This TCR beta chain is drawn from a study of cytomegalovirus exposure and HLA in healthy donors. At the level of the study: As released early, the data held 80 million to 90 million unique TCRs from HLA-typed donors.

Researchers ran the PCR with 60 Vbeta and 13 Jbeta primers. Produced via immunoSEQ multiplex PCR; TCRdb's table is partial and in-frame only. There are 150,000 to 200,000 clones in the sample, with less than 0.95% held by the top ten. The V end lost 2 bases, the J end lost 4 bases, and 4 bases lay between the germline ends. CDR1 SNHLY and CDR2 FYNNEI come from the germline V gene. This CDR3 has 12 residues. As regards this clone: Its antigen is as yet unknown.

Study results and limitations: Testing in vitro showed three CMV-associated chains specific for CMV antigens. Analysis was carried out at a later point, and it linked a missense DCLRE1C variant to TCR beta V- and J-gene trimming. The authors assumed roughly uniform sequencing depth across donors for presence/absence analyses.

This TCR was recovered from a woman aged 18-30 years in good health and CMV-seropositive. The specimen sequenced was PBMCs. This chain uses TRBV2 with TRBJ2-3; D is unclear. The CDR3 DNA sequence: TGTGCCAGCAGTGAATTCTCAGATACGCAGTATTTT. Translation gives CASSEFSDTQYF. Supplemented by reference TRBV2 and TRBJ2-3, the full variable domain reads EPEVTQTPSHQVTQMGQEVILRCVPISNHLYFYWYRQILGQKVEFLVSFYNNEISEKSEIFDDQFSVERPDGSNFTLKIRSTKLEDSAMYFCASSEFSDTQYFGPGTRLTVL.